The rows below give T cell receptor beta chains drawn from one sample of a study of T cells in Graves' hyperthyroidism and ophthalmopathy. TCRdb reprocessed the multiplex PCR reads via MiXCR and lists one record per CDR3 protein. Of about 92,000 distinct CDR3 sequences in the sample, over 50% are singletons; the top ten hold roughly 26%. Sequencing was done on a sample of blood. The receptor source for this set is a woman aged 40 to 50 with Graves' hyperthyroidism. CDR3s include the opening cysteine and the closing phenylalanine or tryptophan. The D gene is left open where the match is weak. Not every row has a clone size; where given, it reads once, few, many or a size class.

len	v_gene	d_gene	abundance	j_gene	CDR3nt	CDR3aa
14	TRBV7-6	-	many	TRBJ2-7	TGTGCCAGCAGCTTAGGTGCAGGCTCCTACGAGCAGTACTTC	CASSLGAGSYEQYF
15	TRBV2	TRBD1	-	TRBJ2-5	TGTGCCAGCAGCGGACAGGGAGGAACCCAAGAGACCCAGTACTTC	CASSGQGGTQETQYF
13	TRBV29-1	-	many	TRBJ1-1	TGCAGCTTCTCGGAAGGGCTGAACACTGAAGCTTTCTTT	CSFSEGLNTEAFF
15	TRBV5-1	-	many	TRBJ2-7	TGCGCCAGCAGCTGGAACCAGGCCGGGAGCCACGAGCAGTACTTC	CASSWNQAGSHEQYF
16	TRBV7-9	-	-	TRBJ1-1	TGTGCCAGCAGTGGGTCCGGGCTGAAAAGGAAGATGGAAGCTTTCTTT	CASSGSGLKRKMEAFF
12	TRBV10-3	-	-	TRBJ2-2	TGTGCCATCACCACTAACACCGGGGAGCTGTTTTTT	CAITTNTGELFF
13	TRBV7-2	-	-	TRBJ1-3	TGTGCCAGCAGCGCGAGTTCTGGAAACACCATATATTTT	CASSASSGNTIYF
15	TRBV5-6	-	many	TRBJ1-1	TGTGCCAGCAGCTTGGGGACGGGTCTCTACACTGAAGCTTTCTTT	CASSLGTGLYTEAFF
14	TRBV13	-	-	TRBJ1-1	TGTGCCAGCAGCTTACCGGGGGTGGTCACTGAAGCTTTCTTT	CASSLPGVVTEAFF
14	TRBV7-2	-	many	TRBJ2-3	TGTGCCAGCAGCCGTAGCGGTGGGGGAGATACGCAGTATTTT	CASSRSGGGDTQYF
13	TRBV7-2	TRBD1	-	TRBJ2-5	TGTGCCAGCAGCTTAAGCAGGGGGTGGACCCAGTACTTC	CASSLSRGWTQYF
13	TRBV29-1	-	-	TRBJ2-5	TGCAGCGTTGGGACAGTCCTTTGGAAGACCCAGTACTTC	CSVGTVLWKTQYF
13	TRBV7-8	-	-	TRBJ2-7	TGTGCCACGTGGGAGTGGGGCCCCTACGAGCAGTACTTC	CATWEWGPYEQYF
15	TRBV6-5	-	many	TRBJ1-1	TGTGCCAGCAGTGAAGGAGGACATCTAAACACTGAAGCTTTCTTT	CASSEGGHLNTEAFF
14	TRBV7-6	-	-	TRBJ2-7	TGTGCCAGCAGCTTAGCGGGGGGGCGTTACGAGCAGTACTTC	CASSLAGGRYEQYF
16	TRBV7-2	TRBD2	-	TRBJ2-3	TGTGCCAGCAGCCCAGGACTAGCGGGGCTCACAGATACGCAGTATTTT	CASSPGLAGLTDTQYF
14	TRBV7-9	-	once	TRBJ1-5	TGTGCCAGCAGCTTAGCTGGGGGCACAGATACGCAGCATTTT	CASSLAGGTDTQHF
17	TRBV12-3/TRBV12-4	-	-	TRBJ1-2	TGTGCCAGCAGTAACCTGGGCGGGGGCCCTTGGGGCTATGGCTACACCTTC	CASSNLGGGPWGYGYTF
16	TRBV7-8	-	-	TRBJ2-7	TGTGCCAGCAGCTCCGCCCAGGGAAGCCTTTCCTACGAGCAGTACTTC	CASSSAQGSLSYEQYF
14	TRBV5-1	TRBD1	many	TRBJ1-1	TGCGCCAGCAGCTTGGCCGGGCAGGGGGGTGAAGCTTTCTTT	CASSLAGQGGEAFF
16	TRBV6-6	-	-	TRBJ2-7	TGTGCCAGCAGGGAGGGGACAAGACCCAATTCCTACGAGCAGTACTTC	CASREGTRPNSYEQYF
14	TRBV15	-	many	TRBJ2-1	TGTGCCACCAGCAGAGATGCCATCCCCAATGAGCAGTTCTTC	CATSRDAIPNEQFF
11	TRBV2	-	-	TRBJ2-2	-	CASSAPGSCFF
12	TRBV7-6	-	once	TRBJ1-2	TGTGCCAGCAGGGGGGGCGCGGGTGGCTACACCTTC	CASRGGAGGYTF
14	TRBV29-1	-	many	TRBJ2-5	TGCAGCGTTGCTGAAAGCGGGTACCAAGAGACCCAGTACTTC	CSVAESGYQETQYF
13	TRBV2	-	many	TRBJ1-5	TGTGCCAGCAGCGACAGTGCGGGCCAGCCCCAGCATTTT	CASSDSAGQPQHF
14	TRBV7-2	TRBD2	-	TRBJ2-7	TGTGCCAGCAGCCTCTCGGGGGGTCTCTACGAGCAGTACTTC	CASSLSGGLYEQYF
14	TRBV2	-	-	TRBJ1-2	TGTGCCAGCAGTGACGGCGAGGGGCCGCGTGGCTACACCTTC	CASSDGEGPRGYTF
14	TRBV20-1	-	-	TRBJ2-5	TGCAGTGCTAGGATTGGCAGAGAGTGGGAGACCCAGTACTTC	CSARIGREWETQYF
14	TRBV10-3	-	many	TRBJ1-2	TGTGCCATCGCCGAGGGGCGGGATAGCTATGGCTACACCTTC	CAIAEGRDSYGYTF
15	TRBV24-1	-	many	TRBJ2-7	TGTGCCACCAGTGGGGGGCCAAGGAGCTCCTACGAGCAGTACTTC	CATSGGPRSSYEQYF
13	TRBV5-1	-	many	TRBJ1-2	TGCGCCAGCAGCCACGTCACAGGCTATGGCTACACCTTC	CASSHVTGYGYTF
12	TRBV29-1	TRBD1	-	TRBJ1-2	TGCAGCGCCGGACAGGGCGTCTATGGCTACACCTTC	CSAGQGVYGYTF
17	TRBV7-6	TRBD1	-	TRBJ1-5	TGTGCCAGCAGCAGCAGGGCCGGGACAGCCAGCAATCAGCCCCAGCATTTT	CASSSRAGTASNQPQHF
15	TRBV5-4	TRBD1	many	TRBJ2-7	TGTGCCAGCAGCCCTCCCGGGACAGGGGCCTACGAGCAGTACTTC	CASSPPGTGAYEQYF
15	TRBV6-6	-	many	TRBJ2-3	TGTGCCAGCAGTTACTCTGGGGCAGACACAGATACGCAGTATTTT	CASSYSGADTDTQYF
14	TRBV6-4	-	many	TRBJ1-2	TGTGCCAGCAGTGTCCCCACAGCTAACTATGGCTACACCTTC	CASSVPTANYGYTF
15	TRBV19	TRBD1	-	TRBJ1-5	TGTGCCAGTAGTTCCAGGACAGGGGCGATCGGGCCCCAGTCTTTT	CASSSRTGAIGPQSF
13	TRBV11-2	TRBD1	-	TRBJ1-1	TGTGCCAGCAGCTACAGGGGGAGGACTGAAGCTTTCTTT	CASSYRGRTEAFF
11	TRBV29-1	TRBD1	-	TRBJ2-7	TGCAGCGCCGGACAGGCCTACGAGCAGTACTTC	CSAGQAYEQYF
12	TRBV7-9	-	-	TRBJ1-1	TGTGCCAGCAGCTTTACAGGGTCTGAAGCTTTCTTT	CASSFTGSEAFF
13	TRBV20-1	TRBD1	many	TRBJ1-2	TGCAGTGCTAGACAGGGGGCTATCTATGGCTACACCTTC	CSARQGAIYGYTF
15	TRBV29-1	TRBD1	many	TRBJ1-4	TGCAGCGTGGTGACAGGGGCCTCTCACCCGGGAAAACTGTTTTTT	CSVVTGASHPGKLFF
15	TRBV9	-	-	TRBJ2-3	TGTGCCAGCAGCGTAGGATGGGCCGGCACAGATACGCAGTATTTT	CASSVGWAGTDTQYF
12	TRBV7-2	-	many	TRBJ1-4	TGTGCCAGCAGCTTAGTTTTGGGAAAACTGTTTTTT	CASSLVLGKLFF
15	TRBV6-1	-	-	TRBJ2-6	TGTGCCAGCAGTCTCCATGGGGCGGGGGCCAACGTCCTGACTTTC	CASSLHGAGANVLTF